Below, 2 T cell receptor beta chains from the same sample are listed, as sequenced in a study of blood T cells in healthy people across ages (dated by TCRdb to about 2015). Library construction relied on 5' RACE. Sequencing was performed on an Illumina HiSeq 2500. A second PCR of about 7 to 12 cycles was run with a J-beta primer mix and a sample-barcoded 5' primer. Using fastp at Q25 and MiXCR, TCRdb reprocessed the public reads and kept productive beta chains. Rows matching on CDR3 protein sequence are summarized as one entry with the most common DNA and genes. A total of around 800,000 distinct CDR3 sequences appear in this sample, roughly 46% of them only once. About a sixth of the sample is in the top ten clones. Sequencing used blood. These receptors were taken from a man older than 75 in good health.

This clonotype has a handful of counts. The rearrangement joins TRBV29-1 to TRBJ2-1, with 9 bases identical to TRBD1. The CDR3 totals 13 residues. Germline V gene lookup returns CDR1 SQVTM and CDR2 ANQGSEA. V lost 6 bases, J lost 4 bases, and 4 bases stayed unmatched. The CDR3: CSVQGAGYNEQFF. The CDR3 bases are TGCAGCGTACAGGGGGCAGGTTACAATGAGCAGTTCTTC.

This clonotype has only a few counts. The chain uses TRBV24-1 and TRBJ2-4; D perhaps matches TRBD2 (8 bases). Germline assignment: CDR1 KGHDR and CDR2 SFDVKD. The V gene lost 3 bases and the J gene lost 5 bases, with 19 bases spanning the gap. The CDR3 sequence is 17 residues long. The CDR3 bases are TGTGCCACCAGTGATCCAGCTAGTAGCGGGACAGAAAACATTCAGTACTTC. Translating gives CATSDPASSGTENIQYF.